This T cell receptor beta chain was recovered during a study of T cells after posttransplantation cyclophosphamide. Study-wide results and limits: Recipient CMV seropositivity and CMV reactivation strongly tracked TRB clonality.

On this clone: Antigen unknown.

Only in-frame clones appear in the TCRdb table, and some are missing; sequencing was by immunoSEQ multiplex PCR. This sample has around 66,000 clones, with just under 95% found just once. The sequencing input was PBMCs. The receptor was isolated from a woman aged 30 to 39 in good health and a related stem cell transplant donor.

For the CDR3, the DNA is TGTGCCAGCAGCTTTTGGGGCGAGCAGTTCTTC. It translates to CASSFWGEQFF. The chain recombines TRBV7-2 with TRBJ2-1; tentatively, D is TRBD1 (5 bases). This CDR3 comprises 11 residues. V was trimmed by 3 bases and J by 10 bases, leaving 7 bases between them. The germline V gene has CDR1 SGHTA and CDR2 FQGNSA.